This TCR beta chain is drawn from a study of metastatic and nonmetastatic thyroid tumors. Overall study: Thyroid patients, malignant and benign, had repertoires compared across blood and tumor or nodule tissue.

Original processing methods: Differences in CDR3 between clinicopathological groups were drawn on to build a classifier intended to discriminate distant-metastatic papillary thyroid cancer patients. With MiXCR, TCRdb called clones anew from the PCR reads. The V and J calls come from TCRdb's annotation, not from the publication. Of tens of thousands of clones in the sample, about a sixth were seen once. General study results and limits: Malignant tumors reportedly showed significantly higher TCR beta diversity than benign nodules in both blood and tumor.

V gave up 3 bases and J gave up 6 bases; unmatched junction bases: 6. The CDR3 loop spans 15 amino acids. Per germline, CDR1 KGHDR and CDR2 SFDVKD. As concerns this clone: Its matching antigen is unknown.

Thyroid surgery was preceded by no treatment in any patient. The source material was blood. The chain carries TRBV24-1 and TRBJ2-2; TRBD1 aligns across 7 bases. The sequence was obtained from a male donor with papillary thyroid cancer or a benign thyroid nodule (not recorded which). Some clones in this sample may be carry-over from other donors' samples. For the CDR3, the DNA is TGTGCCACCAGTGATAGATACAGGGGCGCCGGGGAGCTGTTTTTT. Encoded protein: CATSDRYRGAGELFF.